This T cell receptor (beta chain) was observed in a study of shared clonotypes between healthy human individuals. Each subset's genomic DNA was shared equally among a number of immunoSEQ plates. Authors' analysis steps: Filtering was not the same, since immunoSEQ gave junction-only sequences without quality scores. Sequencing was performed with immunoSEQ multiplex PCR; in TCRdb, only in-frame clones are kept and a portion is missing. V and J calls and clone size are given by that table; D and trimming were obtained from the DNA. The sample contains approximately 2.5 million clones, 93% of which appear only once. Concerning this clone itself: Its target is not known.

Germline lookup yields CDR1 SGHVS and CDR2 FQNEAQ. This CDR3 region has 14 residues. The V segment lost 5 bases and the J segment 8 bases; nucleotides outside the gene matches: 8. Study results and caveats: Incompleteness in sorted-subset sequencing, despite large depth, was shown by rarefaction. A generally larger estimated richness was seen in naive subsets than in memory subsets.

The receptor's source is a man between 18 and 29 years old in good health. Some clones in this sample may be carry-over from other donors' samples. Material: naive CD4+ T cells from PBMCs. Subset noted: CD45RA+ positively selected. The rearrangement uses TRBV7-8 and TRBJ1-4; 7 bases line up with TRBD1. This chain's CDR3 is CASSARTGGEKLFF. CDR3 in DNA: TGTGCCAGCAGCGCCAGGACAGGAGGGGAAAAACTGTTTTTT.